This TCR beta chain came from a study of cytomegalovirus exposure and HLA in healthy donors. Study-wide points: V segments that were indistinguishable, TRBV6-2 and TRBV6-3 among them, were omitted from analysis.

A word on this clone: The antigen remains unidentified.

PCR involved 60 Vbeta and 13 Jbeta primers. Libraries were prepared by immunoSEQ multiplex PCR; TCRdb keeps only in-frame clonotypes and omits some of them. The data contain under 100,000 clones, 65% to 80% of them singletons. The CDR3 totals 15 residues. The V gene's germline CDR1 is SGHTA and CDR2 FQGNSA. The trim removed 6 bases at V and 4 bases at J, leaving 7 bases unmatched. This receptor was taken from a woman aged 50 to 65 in good health and CMV-seropositive. The gene calls are TRBV7-2 and TRBJ2-1; 9 bases align to TRBD1. The sequencing input was PBMCs. The CDR3 DNA sequence: TGTGCCAGCAGGGAGGGACAGGGTTTGTACAATGAGCAGTTCTTC. Translation gives CASREGQGLYNEQFF.